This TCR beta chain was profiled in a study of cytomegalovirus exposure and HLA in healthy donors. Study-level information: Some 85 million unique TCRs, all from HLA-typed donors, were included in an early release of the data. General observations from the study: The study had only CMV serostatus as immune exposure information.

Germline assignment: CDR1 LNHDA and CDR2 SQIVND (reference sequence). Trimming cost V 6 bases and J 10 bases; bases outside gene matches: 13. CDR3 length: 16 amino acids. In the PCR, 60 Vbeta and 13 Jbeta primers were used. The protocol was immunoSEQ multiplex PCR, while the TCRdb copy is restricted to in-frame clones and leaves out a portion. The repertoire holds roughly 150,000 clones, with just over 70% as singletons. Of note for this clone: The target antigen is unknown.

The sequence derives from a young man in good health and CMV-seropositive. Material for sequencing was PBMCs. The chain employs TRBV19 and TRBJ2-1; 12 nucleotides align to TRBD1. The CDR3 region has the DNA TGTGCCAGTAGCCGCGGGCTGGGACAGGGGGCAAGGGAGCAGTTCTTC. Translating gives CASSRGLGQGAREQFF.